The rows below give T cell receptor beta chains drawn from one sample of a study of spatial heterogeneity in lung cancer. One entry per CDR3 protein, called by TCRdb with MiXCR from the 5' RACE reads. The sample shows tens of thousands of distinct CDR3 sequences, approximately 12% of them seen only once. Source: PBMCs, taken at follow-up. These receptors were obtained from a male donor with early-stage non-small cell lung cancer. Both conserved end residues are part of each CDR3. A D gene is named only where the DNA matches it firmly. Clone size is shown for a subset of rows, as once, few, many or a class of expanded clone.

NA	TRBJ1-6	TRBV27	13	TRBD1	TGTGCCGTCAGGAGGGCAGGGGGTTCACCCCTCCACTTT	CAVRRAGGSPLHF
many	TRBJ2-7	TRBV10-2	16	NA	TGCGCCAGCAGTGAGCCCCGGGGCAGGGGCTTGGGGGAGCAGTACTTC	CASSEPRGRGLGEQYF
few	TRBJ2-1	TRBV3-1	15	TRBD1	TGTGCCAGCAGCCAGGCCGGGACAGGGGTTATTGAGCAGTTCTTC	CASSQAGTGVIEQFF
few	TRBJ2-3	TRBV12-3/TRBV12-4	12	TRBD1	TGTGCCACCGACAGGGGCGCAGATACGCAGTATTTT	CATDRGADTQYF
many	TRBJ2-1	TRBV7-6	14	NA	TGTGCCAGCAGCTTAGCATTGGGGAGGACTGGAGGGATCTTC	CASSLALGRTGGIF
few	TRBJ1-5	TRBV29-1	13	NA	TGCAGCGTTGATAGCGGGGCGGGTCAGCCCCAGCATTTT	CSVDSGAGQPQHF
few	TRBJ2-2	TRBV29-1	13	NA	TGCAGCGCCTACAGGAGCGACACCGGGGAGCTGTTTTTT	CSAYRSDTGELFF
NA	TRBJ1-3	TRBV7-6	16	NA	TGTGCCAGCAGCTCAGGGCAGCGAGGATCTGGAAACACCATATATTTT	CASSSGQRGSGNTIYF
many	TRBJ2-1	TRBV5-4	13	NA	TGTGCCAGCAGCTTGCAGGATCACAATGAGCAGTTCTTC	CASSLQDHNEQFF
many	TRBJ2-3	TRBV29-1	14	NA	TGCAGCGTTGAGCTACTACAGGGCACAGATACGCAGTATTTT	CSVELLQGTDTQYF
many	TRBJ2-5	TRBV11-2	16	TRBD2	TGTGCCAGCAGCTTAGATATAGGTCTAGCGGTGATCACCCAGTACTTC	CASSLDIGLAVITQYF
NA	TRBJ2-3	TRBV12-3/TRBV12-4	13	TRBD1	TGTGCCAGCAGACAGACAGGGACAGATACGCAGTATTTT	CASRQTGTDTQYF
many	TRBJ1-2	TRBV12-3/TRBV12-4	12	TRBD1	TGTGCCAGCAGTCCACAGGGGGATGGCTACACCTTC	CASSPQGDGYTF
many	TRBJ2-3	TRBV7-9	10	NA	TGTGCCATCCGAACGGATACGCAGTATTTT	CAIRTDTQYF
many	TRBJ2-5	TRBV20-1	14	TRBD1	TGCAGTGCTAGAGACCCGACAGGGGATGCGACCCAGTACTTC	CSARDPTGDATQYF
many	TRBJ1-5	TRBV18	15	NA	TGTGCCAGCTCACCACCATCAGGGGCCGGTCAGCCCCAGCATTTT	CASSPPSGAGQPQHF
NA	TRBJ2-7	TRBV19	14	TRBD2	TGTGCCAGTAGTAGGACTAGCGGGTCTTACGAGCAGTACTTC	CASSRTSGSYEQYF
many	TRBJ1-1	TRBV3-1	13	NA	TGTGCCAGCAGTGAAGATCAGGGGATGTCAGCTTTCTTT	CASSEDQGMSAFF
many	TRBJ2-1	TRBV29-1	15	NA	TGCAGCGTTGATGGCCCAGGGAGGGGGTACAATGAGCAGTTCTTC	CSVDGPGRGYNEQFF
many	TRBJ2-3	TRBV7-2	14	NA	TGTGCCAGCAGCAGACAGTCTAGCACAGATACGCAGTATTTT	CASSRQSSTDTQYF
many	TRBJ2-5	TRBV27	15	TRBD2	TGTGCCAGCAGTTTAAGAGCGGGGGCGCAAGAGACCCAGTACTTC	CASSLRAGAQETQYF
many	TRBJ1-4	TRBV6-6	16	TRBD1	TGTGCCAGCAGTGCTCACAGGGGAGGGTTGGATGAAAAACTGTTTTTT	CASSAHRGGLDEKLFF
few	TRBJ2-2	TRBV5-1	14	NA	TGCGCTAGCAGCGCCGGTACAGCGACCGGGGAGCTGTTTTTT	CASSAGTATGELFF
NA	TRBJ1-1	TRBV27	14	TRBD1	TGTGCCAGCAGTTCCTCGACAGGGGTCACTGAAGCTTTCTTT	CASSSSTGVTEAFF
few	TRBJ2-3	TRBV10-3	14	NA	TGTGCCATCAGTGATTTGGGTAGCACAGATACGCAGTATTTT	CAISDLGSTDTQYF
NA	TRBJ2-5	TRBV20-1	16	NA	TGCAGTGCTAGAGATGGGGCCCACCCGTACCAAGAGACCCAGTACTTC	CSARDGAHPYQETQYF
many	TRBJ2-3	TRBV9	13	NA	TGTGCCAGCTCGACGCAAAGCACAGATACGCAGTATTTT	CASSTQSTDTQYF
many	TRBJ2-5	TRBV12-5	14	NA	TGTGCTAGTGGTCTCTCGGGACGTAAAGAGACCCAGTACTTC	CASGLSGRKETQYF
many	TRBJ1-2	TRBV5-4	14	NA	TGTGCCAGCATTACGGGGGCGCATGGATATGGCTACACCTTC	CASITGAHGYGYTF
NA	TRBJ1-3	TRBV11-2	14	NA	TGTGCCAGCAGCTTTCCGGGCTCTGGAAACACCATATATTTT	CASSFPGSGNTIYF
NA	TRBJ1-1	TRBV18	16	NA	TGTGCCAGCTCACCACCGGGCGGGCAGGGTGAGCCTGAAGCTTTCTTT	CASSPPGGQGEPEAFF
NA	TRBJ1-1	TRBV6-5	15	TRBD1	TGTGCCAGCAGTTCCCCAGACAGGGGTCGCCCTGAAGCTTTCTTT	CASSSPDRGRPEAFF
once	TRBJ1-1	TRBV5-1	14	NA	TGCGCCAGCAGCAAGGACAGCCCCGCCACTGAAGCTTTCTTT	CASSKDSPATEAFF
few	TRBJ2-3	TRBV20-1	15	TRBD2	TGCAGTGCTAGCCGACTAGCGGAGAGCACAGATACGCAGTATTTT	CSASRLAESTDTQYF
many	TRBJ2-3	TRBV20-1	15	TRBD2	TGCAGTGCTCCCCCGGCTAGCGGGGGCACAGATACGCAGTATTTT	CSAPPASGGTDTQYF
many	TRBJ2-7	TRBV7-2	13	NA	TGTGCCAGCAGCATAGAAGAGGGCTACGAGCAGTACTTC	CASSIEEGYEQYF
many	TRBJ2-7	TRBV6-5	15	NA	TGTGCCAGCAATCCTACGCAGGGGATTGTGTACGAGCAGTACTTC	CASNPTQGIVYEQYF
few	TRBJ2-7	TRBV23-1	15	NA	TGCGCCAGCAGTCAACTCTTCCCGTTCTCCTACGAGCAGTACTTC	CASSQLFPFSYEQYF
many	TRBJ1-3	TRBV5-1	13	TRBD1	TGCGCCAGCAGCCCAGGGGGTGGAAACACCATATATTTT	CASSPGGGNTIYF
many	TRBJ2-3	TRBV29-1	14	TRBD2	TGCAGCGTTGGAGCGGGGGGTACAACAGATACGCAGTATTTT	CSVGAGGTTDTQYF
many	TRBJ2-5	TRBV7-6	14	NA	TGTGCCAGCAGCCCGGTCCCCAGGGGAGAGACCCAGTACTTC	CASSPVPRGETQYF
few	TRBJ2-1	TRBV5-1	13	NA	TGCGCCAGCAGCTTCTCGGGGAACGATGAGCAGTTCTTC	CASSFSGNDEQFF
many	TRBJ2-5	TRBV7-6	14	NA	TGTGCCAGCAGCTTAGGGCCAGCTCAAGAGACCCAGTACTTC	CASSLGPAQETQYF
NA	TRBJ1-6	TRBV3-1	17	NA	TGTGCCAGCAGCCAATTACCCTCGAGCTCCTATAATTCACCCCTCCACTTT	CASSQLPSSSYNSPLHF
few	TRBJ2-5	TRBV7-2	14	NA	TGTGCCAGCAGCCCCTGGGGGGCCCAAGAGACCCAGTACTTC	CASSPWGAQETQYF
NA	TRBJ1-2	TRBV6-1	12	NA	TGTGCCAGCAGTGATTACAACTATGGCTACACCTTC	CASSDYNYGYTF
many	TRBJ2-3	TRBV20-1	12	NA	TGCAGCATCCGACTTTCACGAGATACGCAGTATTTT	CSIRLSRDTQYF
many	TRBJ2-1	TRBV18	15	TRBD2	TGTGCCAGCTCACCATCCAGCGGGGGGTCCAATGAGCAGTTCTTC	CASSPSSGGSNEQFF
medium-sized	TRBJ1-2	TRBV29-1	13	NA	TGCAGCGTTGAGCAGGGTAGCCTCTATGGCTACACCTTC	CSVEQGSLYGYTF
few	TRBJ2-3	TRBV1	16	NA	TGCACCAGCAGCGCCCCCTCCGGGGGGGGCACAGATACGCAGTATTTT	CTSSAPSGGGTDTQYF
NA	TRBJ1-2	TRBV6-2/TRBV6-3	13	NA	TGTGCTAGCAGTTACCCCGTCGGGAAGGTCTACACCTTC	CASSYPVGKVYTF